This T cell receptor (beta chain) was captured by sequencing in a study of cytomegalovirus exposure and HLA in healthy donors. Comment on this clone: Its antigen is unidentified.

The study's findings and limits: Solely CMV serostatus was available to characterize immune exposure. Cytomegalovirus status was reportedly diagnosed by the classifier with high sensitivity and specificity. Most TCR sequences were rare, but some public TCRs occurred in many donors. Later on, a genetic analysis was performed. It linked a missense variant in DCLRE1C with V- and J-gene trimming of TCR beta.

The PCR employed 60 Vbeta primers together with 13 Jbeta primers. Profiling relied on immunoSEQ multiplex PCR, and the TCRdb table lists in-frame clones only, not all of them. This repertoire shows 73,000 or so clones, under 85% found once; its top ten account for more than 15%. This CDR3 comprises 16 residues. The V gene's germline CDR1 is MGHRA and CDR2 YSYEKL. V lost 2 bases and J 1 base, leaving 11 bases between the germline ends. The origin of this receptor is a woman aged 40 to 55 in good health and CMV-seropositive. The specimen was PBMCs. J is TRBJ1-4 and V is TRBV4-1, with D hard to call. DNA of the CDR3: TGCGCCAGCAGCCAACTCCCGAGAGTAACTAATGAAAAACTGTTTTTT. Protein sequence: CASSQLPRVTNEKLFF.